This TCR beta chain appears in the sequencing data of a study of blood T cell repertoires in COVID-19. Overall study: Researchers got acute and convalescent COVID-19 samples from the United States, Italy and Spain. Sources were T cells, B-cell-depleted T cells, or PBMCs; the material itself was cDNA or gDNA.

CDR1 and CDR2 from the germline V gene are KGHDR and SFDVKD. The CDR3 length is 16 residues. V gave up 4 bases and J gave up 10 bases; unmatched junction bases: 6. Methods used by the authors: Estimation of nucleated cell counts relied on the amplification of reference gene primers. Only in-frame clones appear in the TCRdb table, and some are missing; sequencing was by immunoSEQ multiplex PCR. V and J calls and clone size are copied from that table; D and trimming were computed from the DNA. The data hold just over 90,000 clones, with over 60% observed a single time. Sequencing was performed on peripheral blood. This chain uses TRBV24-1 with TRBJ2-1; TRBD2 matches at 16 bases. This sequence was found in a man in his sixties or seventies with acute or convalescent COVID-19. CDR3 sequence reads: CATSEGLAGGIGEQFF. CDR3 bases: TGTGCCACCAGTGAGGGACTAGCGGGGGGGATTGGAGAGCAGTTCTTC.